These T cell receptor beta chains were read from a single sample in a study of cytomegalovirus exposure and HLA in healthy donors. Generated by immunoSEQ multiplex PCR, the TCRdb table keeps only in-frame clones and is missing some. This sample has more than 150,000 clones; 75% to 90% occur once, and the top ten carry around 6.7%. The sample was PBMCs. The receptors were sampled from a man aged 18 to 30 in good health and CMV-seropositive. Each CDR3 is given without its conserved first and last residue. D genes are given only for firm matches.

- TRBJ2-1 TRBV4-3 ASSLGVRRRYNEQF
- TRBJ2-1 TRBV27 ASSLSGLMAVSYNEQF
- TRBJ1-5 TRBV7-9 ASSFSDQPQH
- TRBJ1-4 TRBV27 ARTSEKLF
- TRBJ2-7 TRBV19 ASSTQQGSYEQY
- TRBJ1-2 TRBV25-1 ASSGPGLEGRPSYGYT
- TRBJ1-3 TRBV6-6 ASSSRDNSGNTIY
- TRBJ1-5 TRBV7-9 ASSLGQGPNQPQH
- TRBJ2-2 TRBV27 ASRATGELF
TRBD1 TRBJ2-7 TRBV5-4 ASSLATAGGYEQY
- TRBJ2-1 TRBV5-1 ASSILGRASSEQF
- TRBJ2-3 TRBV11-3 ASSFQSTDTQY
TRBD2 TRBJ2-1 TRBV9 ASSQTSGSNREQF
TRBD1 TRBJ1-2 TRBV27 ASSSRGQGYGYT
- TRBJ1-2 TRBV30 AWSTTFPNYGYT
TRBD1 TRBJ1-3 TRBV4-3 ASSQAPTGSGNTIY
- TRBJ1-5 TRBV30 AWGGGGKRQPQH
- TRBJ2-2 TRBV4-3 ASSQRQGRGAGELF
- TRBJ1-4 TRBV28 AIKGGPNEKLF
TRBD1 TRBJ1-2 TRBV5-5 ASSFKTDRAYGYT
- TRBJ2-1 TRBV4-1 ASKGSGGYLGEQF
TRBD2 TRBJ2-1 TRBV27 ASSGRGGYYNEQF
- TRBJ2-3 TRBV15 ATSREVAGPITDTQY
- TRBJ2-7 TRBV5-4 ASSSGHRTGAYEQY
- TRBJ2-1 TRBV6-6 ASTNGRSAYNEQF
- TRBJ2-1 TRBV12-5 ATGNTSYNEQF
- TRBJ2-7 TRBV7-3 ASSSTSTDRRSFSYEQY
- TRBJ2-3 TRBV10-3 AISEVGDTQY
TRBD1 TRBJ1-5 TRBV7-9 ASSLGTGIGQPQH
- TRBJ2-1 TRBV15 ATSEGGNEQF
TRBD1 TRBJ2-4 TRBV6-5 ASSATGVGIQY
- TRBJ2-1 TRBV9 ASSRLAPDGEQF
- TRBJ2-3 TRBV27 ASSLGGVKKQY
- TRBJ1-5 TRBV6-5 ASSSAQVGGGQPQH
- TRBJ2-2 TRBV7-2 ASSPSQGSTGELF
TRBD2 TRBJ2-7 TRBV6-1 ASSGDSGRASNEQY